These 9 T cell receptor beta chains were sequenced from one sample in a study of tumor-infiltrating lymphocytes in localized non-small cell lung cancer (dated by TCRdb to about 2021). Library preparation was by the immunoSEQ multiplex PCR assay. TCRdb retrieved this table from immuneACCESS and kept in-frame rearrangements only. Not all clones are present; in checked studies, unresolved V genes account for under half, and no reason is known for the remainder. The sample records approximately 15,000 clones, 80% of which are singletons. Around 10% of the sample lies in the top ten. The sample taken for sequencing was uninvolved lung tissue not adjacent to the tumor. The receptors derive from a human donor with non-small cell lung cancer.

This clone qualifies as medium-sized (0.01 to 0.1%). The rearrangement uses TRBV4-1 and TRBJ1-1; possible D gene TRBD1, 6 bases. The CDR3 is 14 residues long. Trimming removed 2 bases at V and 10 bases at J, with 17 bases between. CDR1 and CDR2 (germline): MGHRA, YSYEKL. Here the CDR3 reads CASSQPTHRVRAFF. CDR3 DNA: TGCGCCAGCAGCCAACCCACTCACAGGGTCCGAGCTTTCTTT.

The CDR3 reads CASSRLAGGDTDTQYF. The CDR3 nucleotides are TGTGCCAGCAGCCGATTAGCGGGAGGGGACACAGATACGCAGTATTTT. The genes are TRBV7-9 and TRBJ2-3; 11 positions agree with TRBD2. The germline V gene has CDR1 SEHNR and CDR2 FQNEAQ (reference sequence). The CDR3 is made up of 16 amino acids. The J segment lost 2 bases and the V segment lost 5 bases, leaving 6 bases of the junction unmatched.

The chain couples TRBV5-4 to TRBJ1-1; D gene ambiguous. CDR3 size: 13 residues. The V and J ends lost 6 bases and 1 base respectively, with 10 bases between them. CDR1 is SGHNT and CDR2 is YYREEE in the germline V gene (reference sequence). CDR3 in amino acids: CASTLPQNTEAFF. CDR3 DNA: TGTGCCAGCACCCTCCCACAGAACACTGAAGCTTTCTTT.

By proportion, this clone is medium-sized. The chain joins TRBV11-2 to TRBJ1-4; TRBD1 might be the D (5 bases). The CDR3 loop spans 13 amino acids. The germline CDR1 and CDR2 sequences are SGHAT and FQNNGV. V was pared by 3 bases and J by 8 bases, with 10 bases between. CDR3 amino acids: CASSFSRQEKLFF. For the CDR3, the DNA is TGTGCCAGCAGCTTTTCTCGACAGGAAAAACTGTTTTTT.

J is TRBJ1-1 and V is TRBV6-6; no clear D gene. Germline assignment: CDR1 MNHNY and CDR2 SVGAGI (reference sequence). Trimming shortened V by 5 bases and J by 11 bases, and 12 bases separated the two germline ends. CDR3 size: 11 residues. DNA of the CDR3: TGTGCCAGCAGTCTGGAAGGAAAGGCTTTCTTT. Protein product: CASSLEGKAFF.

The CDR3 loop reads CASRTGLGGELFF. The CDR3, as DNA: TGTGCCAGCAGAACAGGGTTGGGAGGGGAGCTGTTTTTT. The chain uses TRBV6-1 and TRBJ2-2; D is possibly TRBD1 (6 bases). CDR1 and CDR2 from the germline V gene are MNHNS and SASEGT. The CDR3 covers 13 residues. Trimming took off 6 bases at V and 8 bases at J, with 13 bases between the two ends.

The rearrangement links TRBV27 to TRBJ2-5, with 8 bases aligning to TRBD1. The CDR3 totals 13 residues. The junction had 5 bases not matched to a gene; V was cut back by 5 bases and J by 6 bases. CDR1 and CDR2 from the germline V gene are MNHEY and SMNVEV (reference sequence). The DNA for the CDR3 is TGTGCCAGCAGTCCACAGGGGGTAAAGACCCAGTACTTC. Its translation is CASSPQGVKTQYF.

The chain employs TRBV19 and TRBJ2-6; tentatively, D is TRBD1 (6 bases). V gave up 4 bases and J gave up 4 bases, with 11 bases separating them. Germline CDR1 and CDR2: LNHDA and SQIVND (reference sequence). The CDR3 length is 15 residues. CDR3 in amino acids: CASSKWGPGANVLTF. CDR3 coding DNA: TGTGCCAGTAGTAAATGGGGGCCAGGGGCCAACGTCCTGACTTTC.

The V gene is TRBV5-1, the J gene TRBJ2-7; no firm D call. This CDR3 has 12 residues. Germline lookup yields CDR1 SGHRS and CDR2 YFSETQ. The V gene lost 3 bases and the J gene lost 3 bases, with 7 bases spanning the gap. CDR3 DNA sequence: TGCGCCAGCAGCTACGACCTCTACGAGCAGTACTTC. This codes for CASSYDLYEQYF.